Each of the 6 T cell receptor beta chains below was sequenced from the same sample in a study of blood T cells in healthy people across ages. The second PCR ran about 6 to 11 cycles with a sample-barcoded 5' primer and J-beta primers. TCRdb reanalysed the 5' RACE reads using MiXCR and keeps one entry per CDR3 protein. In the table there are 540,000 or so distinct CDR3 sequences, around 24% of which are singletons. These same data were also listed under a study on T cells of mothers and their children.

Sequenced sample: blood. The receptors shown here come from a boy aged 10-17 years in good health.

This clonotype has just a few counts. The CDR3 DNA reads TGCGCCAGCAGCCAAGATATGGGGGGGGGGAACAATGAGCAGTTCTTC. As protein: CASSQDMGGGNNEQFF. V and J are TRBV4-3 and TRBJ2-1; 7 bases line up with TRBD2. Germline CDR1 reads LGHNA; CDR2 reads YSLEER. V dropped 0 bases and J dropped 5; count of bases not matched to a gene: 7. This CDR3 has 16 residues.

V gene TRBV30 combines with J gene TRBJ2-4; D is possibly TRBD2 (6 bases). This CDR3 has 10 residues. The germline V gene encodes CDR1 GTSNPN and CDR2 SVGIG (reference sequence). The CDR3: CAQEGNIQYF. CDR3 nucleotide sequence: TGTGCTCAGGAGGGAAACATTCAGTACTTC.

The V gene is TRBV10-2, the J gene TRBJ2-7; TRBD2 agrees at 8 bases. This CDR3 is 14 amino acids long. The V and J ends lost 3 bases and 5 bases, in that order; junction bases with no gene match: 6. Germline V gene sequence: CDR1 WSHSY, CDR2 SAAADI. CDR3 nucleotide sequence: TGCGCCAGCAGTGACGGTAGCGGGAATCACGAGCAGTACTTC. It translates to CASSDGSGNHEQYF.

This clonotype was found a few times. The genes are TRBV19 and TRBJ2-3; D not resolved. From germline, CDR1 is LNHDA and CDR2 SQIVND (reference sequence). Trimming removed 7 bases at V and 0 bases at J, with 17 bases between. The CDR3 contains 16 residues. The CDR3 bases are TGTGCCAGTACTTCTTTTGCAGGTACTAGCACAGATACGCAGTATTTT. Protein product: CASTSFAGTSTDTQYF. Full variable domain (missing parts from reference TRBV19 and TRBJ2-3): DGGITQSPKYLFRKEGQNVTLSCEQNLNHDAMYWYRQDPGQGLRLIYYSQIVNDFQKGDIAEGYSVSREKKESFPLTVTSAQKNPTAFYLCASTSFAGTSTDTQYFGPGTRLTVL.

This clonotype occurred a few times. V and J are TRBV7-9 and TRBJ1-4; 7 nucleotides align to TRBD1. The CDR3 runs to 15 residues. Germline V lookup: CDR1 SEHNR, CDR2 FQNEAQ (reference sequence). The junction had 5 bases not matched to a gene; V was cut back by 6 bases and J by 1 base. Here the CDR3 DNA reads TGTGCCAGCAGGCCAGACAGGGAAACTAATGAAAAACTGTTTTTT. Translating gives CASRPDRETNEKLFF.

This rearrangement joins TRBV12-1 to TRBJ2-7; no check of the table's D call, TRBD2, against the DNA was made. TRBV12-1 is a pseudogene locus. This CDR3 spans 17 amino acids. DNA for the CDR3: TGTGCCAGCAGCTTTGCGCGGCGGGAGGGCCCACCTTCCGAGCAGTACTTC. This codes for CASSFARREGPPSEQYF.